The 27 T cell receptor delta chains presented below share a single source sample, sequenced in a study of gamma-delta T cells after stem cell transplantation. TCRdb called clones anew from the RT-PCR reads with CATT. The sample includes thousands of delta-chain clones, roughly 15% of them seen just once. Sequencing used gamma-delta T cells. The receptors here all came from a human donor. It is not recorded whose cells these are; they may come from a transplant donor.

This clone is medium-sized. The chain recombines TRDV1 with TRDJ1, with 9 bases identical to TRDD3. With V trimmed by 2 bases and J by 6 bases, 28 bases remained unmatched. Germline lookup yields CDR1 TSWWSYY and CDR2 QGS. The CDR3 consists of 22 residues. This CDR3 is CALGEVAPSRWGISFVTHKLIF. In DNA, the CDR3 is TGTGCTCTTGGGGAAGTAGCGCCTTCCCGCTGGGGGATCTCGTTCGTAACACATAAACTCATCTTT.

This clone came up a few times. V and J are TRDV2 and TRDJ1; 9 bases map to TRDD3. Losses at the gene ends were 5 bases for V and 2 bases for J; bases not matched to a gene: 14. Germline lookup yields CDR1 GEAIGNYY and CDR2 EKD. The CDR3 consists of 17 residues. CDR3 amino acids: CACGKDWGKSFTDKLIF. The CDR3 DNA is TGTGCCTGTGGGAAGGACTGGGGGAAGTCGTTTACCGATAAACTCATCTTT.

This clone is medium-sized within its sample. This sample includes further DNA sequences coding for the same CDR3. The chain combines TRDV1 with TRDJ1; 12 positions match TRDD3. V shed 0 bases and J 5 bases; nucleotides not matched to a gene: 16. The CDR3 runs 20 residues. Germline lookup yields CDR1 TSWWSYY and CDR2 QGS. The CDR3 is CALGELGATVLGDTTDKLIF. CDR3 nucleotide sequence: TGTGCTCTTGGGGAACTGGGGGCCACTGTACTGGGGGATACTACGGATAAACTCATCTTT.

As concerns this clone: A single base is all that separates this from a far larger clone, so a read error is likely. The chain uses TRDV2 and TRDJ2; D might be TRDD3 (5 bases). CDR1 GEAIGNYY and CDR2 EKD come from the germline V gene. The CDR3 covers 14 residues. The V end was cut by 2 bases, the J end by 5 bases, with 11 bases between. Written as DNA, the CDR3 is TGTGCCTGTGACATACTGGAGGATACAGCACAACTCTTCTTT. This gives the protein CACDILEDTAQLFF.

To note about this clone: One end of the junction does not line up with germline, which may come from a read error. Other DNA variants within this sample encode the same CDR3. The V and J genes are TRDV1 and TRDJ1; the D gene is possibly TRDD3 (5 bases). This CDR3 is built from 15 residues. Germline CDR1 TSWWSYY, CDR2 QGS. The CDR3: CALGDHRTATDKLIF. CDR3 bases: TGCGCTCTTGGGGACCACAGAACTGCCACCGATAAACTCATCTTT.

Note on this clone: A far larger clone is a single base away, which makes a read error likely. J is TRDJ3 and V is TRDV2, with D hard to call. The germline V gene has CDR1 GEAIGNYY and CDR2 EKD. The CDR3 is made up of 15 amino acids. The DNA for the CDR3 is TGTGCCTGTGCCACCGTGGAGGAAAAGGCCCGACAGATGTTTTTC. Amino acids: CACATVEEKARQMFF.

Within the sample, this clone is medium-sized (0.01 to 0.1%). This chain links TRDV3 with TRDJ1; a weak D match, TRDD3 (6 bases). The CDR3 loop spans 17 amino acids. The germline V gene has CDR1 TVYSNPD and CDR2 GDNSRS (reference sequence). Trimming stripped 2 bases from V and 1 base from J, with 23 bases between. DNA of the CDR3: TGTGCCTTTCCCCGTACTGGGTTGGGACCCTTCACCGATAAACTCATCTTT. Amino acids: CAFPRTGLGPFTDKLIF.

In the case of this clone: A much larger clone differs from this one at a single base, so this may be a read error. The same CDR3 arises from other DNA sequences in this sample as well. DNA of the CDR3: TGTGCCTGTGACTCGGGCACTGGGGGATACGCTTCCTGGGACACCCGACAGATGTTTTTC. Translating it yields CACDSGTGGYASWDTRQMFF. The chain carries TRDV2 and TRDJ3; 13 bases fit TRDD3. Trimming took 3 bases from V and 1 from J; bases not matched to a gene: 8. Germline CDR1 reads GEAIGNYY; CDR2 reads EKD. This CDR3 spans 20 amino acids.

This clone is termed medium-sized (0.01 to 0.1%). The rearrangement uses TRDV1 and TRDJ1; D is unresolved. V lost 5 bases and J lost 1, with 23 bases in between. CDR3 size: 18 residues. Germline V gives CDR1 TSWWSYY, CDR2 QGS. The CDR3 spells CALGNPGSHPCITDKLIF. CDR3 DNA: TGTGCTCTTGGGAACCCAGGTTCCCATCCTTGCATCACCGATAAACTCATCTTT.

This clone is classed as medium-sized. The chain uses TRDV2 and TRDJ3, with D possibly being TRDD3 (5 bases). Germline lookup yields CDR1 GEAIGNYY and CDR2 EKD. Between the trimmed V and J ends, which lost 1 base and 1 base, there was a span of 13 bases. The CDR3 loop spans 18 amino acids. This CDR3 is CACDTVRGFSWDTRQMFF. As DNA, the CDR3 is TGTGCCTGTGACACAGTCCGGGGGTTTTCCTGGGACACCCGACAGATGTTTTTC.

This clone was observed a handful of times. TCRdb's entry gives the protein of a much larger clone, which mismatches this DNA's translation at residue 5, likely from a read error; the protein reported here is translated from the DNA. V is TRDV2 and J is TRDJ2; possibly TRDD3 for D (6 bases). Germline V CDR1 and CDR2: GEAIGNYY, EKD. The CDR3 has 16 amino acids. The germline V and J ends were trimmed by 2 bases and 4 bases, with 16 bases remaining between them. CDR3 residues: CACDIVWGASTAQLFF. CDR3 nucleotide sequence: TGTGCCTGTGACATCGTTTGGGGGGCCTCGACAGCACAACTCTTCTTT.

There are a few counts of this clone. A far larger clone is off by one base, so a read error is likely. The DNA of the CDR3 is TGTGCCTGTGACACTGGGGGATTGACAGCACAACCCTTCTTT. Amino acid sequence: CACDTGGLTAQPFF. The chain recombines TRDV2 with TRDJ2; 8 positions match TRDD3. The V gene's germline CDR1 is GEAIGNYY and CDR2 EKD. The CDR3 spans 14 residues.

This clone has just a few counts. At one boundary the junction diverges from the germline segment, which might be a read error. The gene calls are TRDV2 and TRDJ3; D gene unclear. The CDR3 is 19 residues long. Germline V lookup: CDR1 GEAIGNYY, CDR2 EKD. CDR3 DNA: TGTGCCTATGACAGAAGGTGGCGGTGGAGCTCCTGGGACACCCGACAGATGTTTTTC. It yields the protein CAYDRRWRWSSWDTRQMFF.

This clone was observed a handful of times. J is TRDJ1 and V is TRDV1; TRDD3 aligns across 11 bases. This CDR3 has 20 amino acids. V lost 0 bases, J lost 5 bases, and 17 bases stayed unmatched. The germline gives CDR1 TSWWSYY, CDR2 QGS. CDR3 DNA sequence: TGTGCTCTTGGGGAACTCGACGGCCTCTCCACTTACTGGGGGATAGATAAACTCATCTTT. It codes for CALGELDGLSTYWGIDKLIF.

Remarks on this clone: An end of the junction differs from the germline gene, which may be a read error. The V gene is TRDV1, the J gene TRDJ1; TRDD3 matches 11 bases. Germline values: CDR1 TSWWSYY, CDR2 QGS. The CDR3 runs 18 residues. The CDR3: CALGELSLLGDSTDKPIF. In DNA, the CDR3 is TGTGCTCTTGGGGAACTATCTCTACTGGGGGATAGTACCGATAAACCCATCTTT.

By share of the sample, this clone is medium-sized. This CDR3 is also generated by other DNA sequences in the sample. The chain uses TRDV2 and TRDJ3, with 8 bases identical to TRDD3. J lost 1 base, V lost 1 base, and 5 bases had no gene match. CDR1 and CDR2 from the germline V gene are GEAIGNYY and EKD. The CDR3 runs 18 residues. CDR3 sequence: CACDTVLGASWDTRQMFF. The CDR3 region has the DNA TGTGCCTGTGACACGGTACTGGGGGCTTCCTGGGACACCCGACAGATGTTTTTC.

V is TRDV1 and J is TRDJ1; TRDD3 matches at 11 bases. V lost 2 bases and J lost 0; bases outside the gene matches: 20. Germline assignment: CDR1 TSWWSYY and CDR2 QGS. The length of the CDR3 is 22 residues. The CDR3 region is CALGESSHPGGYRLGYTDKLIF. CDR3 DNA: TGTGCTCTTGGGGAAAGCTCTCACCCTGGGGGATACCGGCTTGGGTACACCGATAAACTCATCTTT.

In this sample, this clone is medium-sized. The CDR3 spells CALGAASIYTDKLIF. CDR3 coding DNA: TGTGCTCTTGGGGCAGCTTCGATCTATACCGATAAACTCATCTTT. This sequence joins TRDV1 and TRDJ1, with D unresolved. Trimming left V 4 bases short and J 2 bases short, with 14 bases between. Per the germline V gene, CDR1 is TSWWSYY and CDR2 is QGS. The CDR3 extends over 15 amino acids.

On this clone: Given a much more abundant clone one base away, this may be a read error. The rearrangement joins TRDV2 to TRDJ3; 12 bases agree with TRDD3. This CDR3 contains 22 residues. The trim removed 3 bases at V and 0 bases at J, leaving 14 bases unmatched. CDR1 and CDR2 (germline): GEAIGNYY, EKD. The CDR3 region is CACDPGLGDTPVFSWDTRQMFF. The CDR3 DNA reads TGTGCCTGTGACCCCGGGCTGGGGGATACGCCGGTTTTCTCCTGGGACACCCGACAGATGTTTTTC.

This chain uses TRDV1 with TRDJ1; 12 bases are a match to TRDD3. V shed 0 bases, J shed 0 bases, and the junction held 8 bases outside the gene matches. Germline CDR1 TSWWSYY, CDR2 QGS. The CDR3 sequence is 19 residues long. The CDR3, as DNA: TGTGCTCTTGGGGAACTTGCCGTACTGGGGGATACCTACACCGATAAACTCATCTTT. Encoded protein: CALGELAVLGDTYTDKLIF.

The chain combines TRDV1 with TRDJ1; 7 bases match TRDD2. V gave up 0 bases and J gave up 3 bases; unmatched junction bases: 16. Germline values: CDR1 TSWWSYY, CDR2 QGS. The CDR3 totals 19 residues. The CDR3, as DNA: TGTGCTCTTGGGGAACTGGGGACCTTCCTGAGAGCTACTGCCGATAAACTCATCTTT. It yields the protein CALGELGTFLRATADKLIF.

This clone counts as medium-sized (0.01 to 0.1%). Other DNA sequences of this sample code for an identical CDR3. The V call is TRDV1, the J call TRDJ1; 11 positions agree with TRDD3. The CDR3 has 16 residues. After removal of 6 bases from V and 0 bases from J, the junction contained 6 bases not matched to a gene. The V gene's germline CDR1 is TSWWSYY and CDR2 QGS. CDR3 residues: CALGVLGDTDTDKLIF. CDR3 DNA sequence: TGTGCTCTTGGCGTTCTGGGGGATACCGACACCGATAAACTCATCTTT.

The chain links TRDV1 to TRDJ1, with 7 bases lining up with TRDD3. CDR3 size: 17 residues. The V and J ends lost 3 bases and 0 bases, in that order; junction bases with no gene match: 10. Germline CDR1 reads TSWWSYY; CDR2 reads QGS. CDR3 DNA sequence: TGTGCTCTTGGGGATCTTAGGTGGGGGAATTACACCGATAAACTCATCTTT. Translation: CALGDLRWGNYTDKLIF.

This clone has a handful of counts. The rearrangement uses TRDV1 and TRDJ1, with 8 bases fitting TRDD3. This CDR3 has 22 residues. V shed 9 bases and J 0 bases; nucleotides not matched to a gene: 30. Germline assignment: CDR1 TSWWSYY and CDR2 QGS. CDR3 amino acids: CALLGISPPIVLGALYTDKLIF. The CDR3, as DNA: TGTGCTCTACTTGGTATCTCCCCCCCCATCGTACTGGGGGCTCTGTACACCGATAAACTCATCTTT.

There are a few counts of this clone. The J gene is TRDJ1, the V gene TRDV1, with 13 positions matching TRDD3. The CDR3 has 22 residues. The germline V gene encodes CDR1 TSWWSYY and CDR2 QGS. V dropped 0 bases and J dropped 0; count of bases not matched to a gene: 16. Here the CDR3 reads CALGELPLSGILGDTDTDKLIF. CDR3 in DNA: TGTGCTCTTGGGGAACTACCCTTGTCCGGGATACTGGGGGATACGGACACCGATAAACTCATCTTT.

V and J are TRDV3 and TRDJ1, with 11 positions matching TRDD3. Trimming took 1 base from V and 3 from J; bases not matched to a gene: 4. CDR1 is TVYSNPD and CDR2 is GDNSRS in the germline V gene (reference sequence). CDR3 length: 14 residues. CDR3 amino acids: CAFTLGDTADKLIF. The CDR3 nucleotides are TGTGCCTTTACCCTGGGGGATACCGCCGATAAACTCATCTTT.

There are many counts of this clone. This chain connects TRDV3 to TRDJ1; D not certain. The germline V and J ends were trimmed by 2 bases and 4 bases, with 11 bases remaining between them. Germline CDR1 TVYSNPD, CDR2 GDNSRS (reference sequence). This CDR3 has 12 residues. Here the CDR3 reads CAFRLSGDKLIF. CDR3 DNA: TGTGCCTTTCGCCTCTCCGGCGATAAACTCATCTTT.